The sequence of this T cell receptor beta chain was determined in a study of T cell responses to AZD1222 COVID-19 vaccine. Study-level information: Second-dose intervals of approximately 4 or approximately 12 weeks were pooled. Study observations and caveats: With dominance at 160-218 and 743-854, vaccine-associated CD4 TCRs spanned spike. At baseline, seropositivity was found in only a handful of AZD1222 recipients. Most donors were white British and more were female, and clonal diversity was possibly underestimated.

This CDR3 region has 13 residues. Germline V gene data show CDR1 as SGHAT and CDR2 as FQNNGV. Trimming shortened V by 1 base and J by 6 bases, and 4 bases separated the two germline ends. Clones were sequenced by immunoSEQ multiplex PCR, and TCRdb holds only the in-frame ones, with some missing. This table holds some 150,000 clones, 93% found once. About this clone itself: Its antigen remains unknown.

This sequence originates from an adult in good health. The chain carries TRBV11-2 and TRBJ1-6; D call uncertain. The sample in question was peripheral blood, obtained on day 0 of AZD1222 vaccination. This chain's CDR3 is CASSLVVNSPLHF. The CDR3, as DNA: TGTGCCAGCAGCTTAGTCGTTAATTCACCCCTCCACTTT.